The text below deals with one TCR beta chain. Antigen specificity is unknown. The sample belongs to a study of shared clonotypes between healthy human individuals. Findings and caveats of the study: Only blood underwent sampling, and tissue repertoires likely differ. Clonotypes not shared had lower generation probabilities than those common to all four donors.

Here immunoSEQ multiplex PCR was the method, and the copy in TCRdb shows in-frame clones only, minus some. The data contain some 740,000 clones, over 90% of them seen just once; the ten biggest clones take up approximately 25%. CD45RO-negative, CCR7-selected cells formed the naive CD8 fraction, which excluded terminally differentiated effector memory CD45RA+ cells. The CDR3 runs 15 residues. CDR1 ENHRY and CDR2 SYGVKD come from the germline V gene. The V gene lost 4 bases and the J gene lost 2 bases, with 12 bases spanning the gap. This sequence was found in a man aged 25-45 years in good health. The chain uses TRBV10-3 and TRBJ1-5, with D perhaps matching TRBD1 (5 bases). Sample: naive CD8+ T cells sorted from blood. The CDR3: CAISVGGLGNQPQHF. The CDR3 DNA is TGTGCCATCAGTGTGGGGGGGTTAGGCAATCAGCCCCAGCATTTT.